This TCR beta chain was sequenced in a study of identical twins. Study-level results: While abundant cord blood beta clonotypes carried fewer insertions, memory repertoires showed no such pattern.

cDNA carried unique molecular identifiers, and a universal primer site was added by template switching. TCRdb analysed the 5' RACE reads with MiXCR anew, one entry per CDR3 protein. The sample consists of fewer than 250,000 distinct CDR3 sequences, less than 20% of them appearing once. This clonotype has only a few counts. The antigen is undetermined. One junction end disagrees with the germline gene, perhaps due to a read error. The data also belong to a second study, concerning T cells expressing NK-cell markers. From that study: Leadership of the CD3+CD56-NKG2C+ fraction also belonged to these clonotypes in a few donors.

The clonotype comes from a woman between 18 and 29 years old in good health. Sequenced: CD8+ T cells sorted from blood.

Here the CDR3 DNA reads TGTGCCAGCCACCGCCCTGGACACCCCGAACACTTC. Its protein is CASHRPGHPEHF. The V and J genes are TRBV7-9 and TRBJ2-7; D perhaps matches TRBD1 (5 bases). This CDR3 has 12 residues. Germline values: CDR1 SEHNR, CDR2 FQNEAQ (reference sequence).